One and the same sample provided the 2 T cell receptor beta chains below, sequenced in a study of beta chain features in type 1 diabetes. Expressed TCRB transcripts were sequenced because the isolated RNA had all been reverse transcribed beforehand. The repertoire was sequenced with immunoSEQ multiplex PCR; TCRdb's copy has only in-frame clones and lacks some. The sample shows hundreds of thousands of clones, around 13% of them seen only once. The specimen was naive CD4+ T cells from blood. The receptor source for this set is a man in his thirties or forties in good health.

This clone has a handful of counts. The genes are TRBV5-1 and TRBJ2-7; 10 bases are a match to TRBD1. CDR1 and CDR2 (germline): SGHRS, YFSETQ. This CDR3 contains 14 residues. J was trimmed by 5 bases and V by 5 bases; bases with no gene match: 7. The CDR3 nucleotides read TGCGCCAGCAGTTTTGCCGGGACAGGGGACGAGCAGTACGTC. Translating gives CASSFAGTGDEQYV.

CDR3 in DNA: TGTGCCAGCAGCCGGACGGAAGGTACCCCCTACGAGCAGTACGTC. Translated, it gives CASSRTEGTPYEQYV. The gene calls are TRBV7-6 and TRBJ2-7; no firm D call. Trimming pared 5 bases from V and 2 bases from J, leaving 16 bases between. The CDR3 is made up of 15 amino acids. CDR1 is SGHVS and CDR2 is FNYEAQ in the germline V gene.